This TCR beta chain was obtained from a study of T cells after yellow fever vaccination (dated by TCRdb to the late 2010s). For the study in its entirety: Libraries from fractions with low cell numbers were prepared with the SMART-Seq v4 Ultra Low Input RNA kit. Bulk TCR alpha and beta repertoires were sequenced longitudinally to track T-cell clones before and after primary and booster YFV17D yellow fever vaccination. Two healthy male donors, one aged 18 to 30 and one aged 30 to 40 years, made up the cohort. Blood samples were taken at several timepoints before and after primary and secondary immunization, and bulk PBMC replicates and cell subsets were isolated. What the study reported, not specific to this receptor: Because the study included only a couple of donors, the extent to which the findings can be generalized is limited. FACS-sorted repertoires could contain abundant contaminating clonotypes from the bulk population, so computational filtering was required. After the booster, most of the clones that had expanded following primary vaccination were detected again (about 95% of CD4 and around 90% of CD8), which suggests that memory was broadly maintained. A small fraction of clonotypes showed up in both the CD4 and CD8 compartments, probably as a result of convergent recombination. Compared with the primary T-cell response, the secondary T-cell response was weaker but faster, peaking on day 5 rather than day 15.

TCR cDNA was synthesized by 5'RACE template switching, which introduced a universal primer site and unique molecular identifiers. Priming for cDNA synthesis came from both the TCR alpha and TCR beta constant segments. Library amplification used two PCR steps, and the second PCR step added sample barcodes and sequencing adapters. Sequencing of libraries was performed on Illumina HiSeq 2500 (2x100 bp) or NovaSeq (2x150 bp). The study's processing was this. Demultiplexing of reads and collapsing into UMI consensus sequences were performed with MIGEC, and V(D)J alignment was carried out with MiXCR. Using edgeR on replicate PBMC samples, clonotypes were called vaccine-responding if FDR was below 0.01 and the log2 fold change was above 5 up to day 15. Each bulk clonotype received a CD4 or CD8 identity based on whether the sequenced CD4 or CD8 repertoire contained that clonotype at higher abundance. TCRdb itself trimmed the public reads at Q25 with fastp, ran MiXCR and retained productive beta chains. CDR3 protein sequences are deduplicated, and each keeps its most common genes and DNA. The V and J calls and clone size come from TCRdb's table, not from the authors' own analysis. The sample has about 350,000 distinct CDR3 sequences on record, roughly 8% of them singletons. In total, the top ten clones hold 17% of the sample.

Inclusive of the bounding cysteine and phenylalanine, the CDR3 is 14 residues long. The entry retains the CDR3 DNA only, 42 bases that are in frame from base 1. V was cut back by 6 bases and J by 0 bases, leaving a gap of 11 bases between them. This clonotype occurred a few times. Its antigen has not been determined. No much larger clone exists at a distance of one base, and base qualities are not known. This specimen's treatment or condition label, per the study, means: live attenuated yellow fever vaccine strain. Two biological replicates of bulk PBMCs were collected at each blood-draw timepoint. A standard Ficoll-Paque protocol was used to isolate PBMCs from peripheral blood. TriZol was used to extract RNA from bulk PBMCs, from CD4 and CD8 fractions, and from dextramer-positive and dextramer-negative fractions.

This receptor was taken from a man between 18 and 35 years old who received the YFV17D yellow fever vaccine. The chain employs TRBV12-3 or TRBV12-4 and TRBJ1-1, with the D gene not confidently named. Sequencing used PBMCs, obtained approximately 47 days after the first yellow fever vaccination. The CDR3 here reads CASSPRRVNTEAFF. The DNA reads TGTGCCAGCAGCCCCCGAAGAGTGAACACTGAAGCTTTCTTT.